Sequencing of this T cell receptor beta chain was carried out in a study of blood T cells in healthy people across ages. Together with a sample-barcoded 5' primer, a J-beta primer mix was included in a second PCR lasting roughly 6 to 12 cycles. TCRdb recomputed calls from the 5' RACE reads with MiXCR, one row per CDR3 protein. The sample records 1 million to 1.2 million distinct CDR3 sequences, 30% to 40% being singletons. This CDR3 has 15 amino acids. Trimming stripped 0 bases from V and 6 bases from J, with 17 bases between. CDR1 DFQATT and CDR2 SNEGSKA come from the germline V gene (reference sequence).

The chain employs TRBV20-1 and TRBJ1-1; tentatively, D is TRBD1 (5 bases). The material sequenced was blood. The origin of this receptor is a man aged 18 to 29 in good health. For the CDR3, the DNA is TGCAGTGCTAGAGATAGGGGTCGGGCCTTGGCTGAAGCTTTCTTT. Its translation: CSARDRGRALAEAFF.